Each of the 31 T cell receptor beta chains below was sequenced from the same sample in a study of radiation and T cells in renal cell carcinoma. Specified time point: blood 4 weeks post-SBRT, at nephrectomy. Treatment in this sample: 15 Gy SBRT to primary tumor, nephrectomy 4 weeks later. Method: immunoSEQ multiplex PCR; TCRdb's copy keeps in-frame clones and lacks some. Of 30,000 to 40,000 clones listed, 81% are singletons. Sequenced material: blood, taken from a patient whose treatment included radiotherapy and nephrectomy. Receptor source: a man aged 55 to 70 with renal cell carcinoma.

CDR3 region: CASRKNRDRKTSGNTIYF. The CDR3 region has the DNA TGTGCAAGTCGCAAAAACCGGGACAGAAAAACCTCTGGAAACACCATATATTTT. The gene calls are TRBV12-2 and TRBJ1-3; TRBD1, the table's D call, lacks a check against the DNA. TRBV12-2 corresponds to a pseudogene. The CDR3 runs 18 residues.

J is TRBJ2-5 and V is TRBV27; maybe TRBD1 (5 bases). The CDR3 is 14 amino acids. The V and J ends lost 6 bases and 1 base respectively, with 12 bases between them. Germline assignment: CDR1 MNHEY and CDR2 SMNVEV (reference sequence). The CDR3 DNA is TGTGCCAGCAGAAGGGGCCAAGCCCAAGAGACCCAGTACTTC. It specifies CASRRGQAQETQYF.

The J gene is TRBJ2-3, the V gene TRBV30; D perhaps matches TRBD2 (5 bases). V was shortened by 3 bases and J by 6 bases, with 13 bases between the two germline ends. Germline V gene lookup returns CDR1 GTSNPN and CDR2 SVGIG (reference sequence). This CDR3 has 13 residues. CDR3 protein: CAWSGISLDTQYF. Written as DNA, the CDR3 is TGTGCCTGGAGCGGGATCTCTCTGGATACGCAGTATTTT.

This clone is deemed medium-sized. The CDR3 loop reads CASEVLKDRGRRNTIYF. CDR3 in DNA: TGTGCCAGCGAAGTACTAAAGGACAGGGGGCGCAGAAACACCATATATTTT. V and J are TRBV7-2 and TRBJ1-3; 11 bases line up with TRBD1. Unmatched junction bases numbered 14, after V lost 8 bases and J lost 5 bases. This CDR3 has 17 residues. The germline V gene has CDR1 SGHTA and CDR2 FQGNSA.

V and J are TRBV6-5 and TRBJ2-5; TRBD1 aligns across 7 bases. Trimming at V came to 6 bases and at J to 4 bases, leaving 5 bases not matched to a gene. Germline CDR1 and CDR2: MNHEY and SVGAGI. The CDR3 is 13 residues long. The CDR3 DNA reads as TGTGCCAGCAGGGATAGGGGGCCAGAGACCCAGTACTTC. Amino acids: CASRDRGPETQYF.

This clone was detected a few times. CDR3 sequence: CASSLEGGFRGSHYEQYF. The CDR3 coding sequence is TGTGCCAGCAGTCTCGAGGGGGGATTCAGGGGTTCCCACTACGAGCAGTACTTC. The rearrangement links TRBV27 to TRBJ2-7; TRBD1 or TRBD2 may be the D gene (6 bases each). CDR1 and CDR2 (germline): MNHEY, SMNVEV (reference sequence). V dropped 5 bases and J dropped 3 bases, with 26 bases sitting between them. The CDR3 is 18 residues long.

The V gene is TRBV27, the J gene TRBJ2-7; 7 nucleotides align to TRBD1. V shed 3 bases, J shed 2 bases, and the junction held 7 bases outside the gene matches. The CDR3 is made up of 15 amino acids. Germline assignment: CDR1 MNHEY and CDR2 SMNVEV (reference sequence). The CDR3 spells CASSFSTGAPYEQYF. CDR3 nucleotide sequence: TGTGCCAGCAGTTTCTCAACAGGGGCTCCCTACGAGCAGTACTTC.

Regarding this clone: Compared with germline, one end of the junction differs, possibly owing to a read error. The chain combines TRBV7-7 with TRBJ2-1; D is undetermined. The CDR3 has 14 amino acids. CDR1 is SSHAT and CDR2 is FNYEAQ in the germline V gene (reference sequence). CDR3: CASSSGPQSNEQFF. CDR3 nucleotide sequence: TGTGCTAGCAGTTCCGGACCCCAAAGCAATGAGCAGTTCTTC.

This chain joins TRBV6-1 and TRBJ2-1; the match to TRBD2 covers 14 bases. Germline V gives CDR1 MNHNS, CDR2 SASEGT. There are 17 residues in the CDR3. Trimming took 3 bases from V and 15 from J; bases not matched to a gene: 16. The CDR3 region is CASSDDKGLAGVVPWFF. CDR3 bases: TGTGCCAGCAGTGACGATAAGGGACTAGCGGGAGTGGTTCCGTGGTTCTTC.

The gene calls are TRBV29-1 and TRBJ2-7; unclear D gene. V lost 5 bases and J 2 bases, leaving 10 bases between the germline ends. The germline V gene has CDR1 SQVTM and CDR2 ANQGSEA. The CDR3 runs 12 residues. The CDR3 nucleotides read TGCAGCGTTCTCGGCGGAACCTACGAGCAGTACTTC. Protein product: CSVLGGTYEQYF.

This clone was observed once. The chain links TRBV4-3 to TRBJ2-2; possible D gene TRBD2, 6 bases. CDR1 LGHNA and CDR2 YSLEER come from the germline V gene. The CDR3 has 15 residues. The germline V and J ends were trimmed by 1 base and 5 bases, with 11 bases remaining between them. This chain's CDR3 is CASSQVRGRTGELFF. The CDR3 nucleotides are TGCGCCAGCAGCCAAGTCCGGGGGAGGACCGGGGAGCTGTTTTTT.

The CDR3 loop is CASSPVVDPNYGYTF. CDR3 DNA sequence: TGTGCCAGCTCACCAGTAGTGGACCCTAACTATGGCTACACCTTC. The V call is TRBV18, the J call TRBJ1-2, with unresolved D. This CDR3 spans 15 amino acids. Germline V CDR1 and CDR2: KGHSH, LQKENI. Trimming removed 2 bases at V and 0 bases at J, with 10 bases between.

The gene calls are TRBV14 and TRBJ2-3; D not resolved. Germline CDR1 SGHDN, CDR2 FVKESK. Trimming removed 1 base from V and 0 bases from J, with 8 bases in between. The CDR3 loop spans 15 amino acids. In DNA form, the CDR3 reads TGTGCCAGCAGCCAAGTAACGGCAAGCACAGATACGCAGTATTTT. This gives the protein CASSQVTASTDTQYF.

This chain links TRBV30 with TRBJ1-6; the match to TRBD1 covers 7 bases. V trimming: 4 bases; J trimming: 9 bases; junction bases outside the gene matches: 18. CDR3 length equals 17 residues. Per the germline V gene, CDR1 is GTSNPN and CDR2 is SVGIG (reference sequence). The DNA for the CDR3 is TGTGCCTGGACCTACTTTGGGACAGCGAGACTTCCTTCACCCCTCCACTTT. Translated, it gives CAWTYFGTARLPSPLHF.

The chain joins TRBV6-5 to TRBJ2-5; 11 bases fit TRBD2. J gave up 3 bases and V 5 bases, and 2 bases lay outside the gene matches. This CDR3 region has 14 residues. CDR1 and CDR2 from the germline V gene are MNHEY and SVGAGI. This chain's CDR3 is CASSLAGGEETQYF. CDR3 nucleotide sequence: TGTGCCAGCAGTCTAGCGGGAGGCGAAGAGACCCAGTACTTC.

This clone was seen more than once but under ten times. J is TRBJ2-1 and V is TRBV11-2, with 8 nucleotides matching TRBD1. This CDR3 is 15 amino acids long. Germline V gene sequence: CDR1 SGHAT, CDR2 FQNNGV. V lost 1 base to trimming and J lost 7 bases; unmatched junction nucleotides: 6. In nucleotides, the CDR3 is TGTGCCAGCAGCTTAGCAGGGGGCTTCCTTAATGAGCAGTTCTTC. Translated: CASSLAGGFLNEQFF.

This clone came up a few times. The chain uses TRBV9 and TRBJ2-1, with D unresolved. Deletions cut 0 bases from V and 4 bases from J, with 14 bases between. This CDR3 contains 16 residues. Germline V gene lookup returns CDR1 SGDLS and CDR2 YYNGEE. As DNA, the CDR3 is TGTGCCAGCAGCGTAGGTTTTAGGCCCTCGTACAATGAGCAGTTCTTC. Translation gives CASSVGFRPSYNEQFF. The full variable domain, with the rest looked up from reference TRBV9 and TRBJ2-1, is DSGVTQTPKHLITATGQRVTLRCSPRSGDLSVYWYQQSLDQGLQFLIQYYNGEERAKGNILERFSAQQFPDLHSELNLSSLELGDSALYFCASSVGFRPSYNEQFFGPGTRLTVL.

The chain links TRBV9 to TRBJ2-7; 9 nucleotides line up with TRBD2. Trimming removed 0 bases from V and 6 bases from J; junction bases left unmatched: 7. CDR3 length: 15 residues. Germline V gives CDR1 SGDLS, CDR2 YYNGEE. CDR3 nucleotide sequence: TGTGCCAGCAGCGTAGAGGGCGGGAGGGGGTTCGAGCAGTACTTC. Translated, it gives CASSVEGGRGFEQYF.

V and J are TRBV7-2 and TRBJ2-7; 7 nucleotides agree with TRBD2. Germline loops: CDR1 SGHTA, CDR2 FQGNSA. With 4 bases clipped from V and 5 bases from J, the junction kept 14 bases outside the gene matches. The CDR3 consists of 16 residues. The CDR3 reads CASSSRRASGPNEQYF. DNA of the CDR3: TGTGCCAGCAGCTCCCGTAGGGCTAGCGGTCCCAACGAGCAGTACTTC.

V is TRBV18 and J is TRBJ1-1; a possible D gene is TRBD1 (5 bases). The CDR3 extends over 18 amino acids. Deletions cut 1 base from V and 4 bases from J, with 22 bases between. Looked up from germline, CDR1 is KGHSH and CDR2 is LQKENI. The DNA for the CDR3 is TGTGCCAGCTCACCACGTGGGGCGGGGCCAGCTGCAGTCACTGAAGCTTTCTTT. Translated: CASSPRGAGPAAVTEAFF.

This rearrangement joins TRBV7-8 to TRBJ1-1; D unresolved. This CDR3 spans 15 amino acids. V shed 5 bases and J shed 0 bases, with 13 bases lying between them. Germline V CDR1 and CDR2: SGHVS, FQNEAQ. In DNA form, the CDR3 reads TGTGCCAGCAGCGCCCCAATGGGTTTGAACACTGAAGCTTTCTTT. Translation gives CASSAPMGLNTEAFF.

About this clone: At one of its ends the junction is not consistent with the germline gene, which may arise from a read error. The gene calls are TRBV2 and TRBJ2-1, with 10 nucleotides matching TRBD2. CDR1 is SNHLY, CDR2 FYNNEI, per germline. This CDR3 comprises 14 residues. The DNA of the CDR3 is TGTGCCAGCAGTAAAGCGGGAGGGATGAATGAGCAGTTCTTC. Translation gives CASSKAGGMNEQFF.

The chain combines TRBV6-1 with TRBJ2-1, with D maybe TRBD1 (5 bases). Trimming cost V 8 bases and J 5 bases, with 10 bases left between them. Germline CDR1 and CDR2: MNHNS and SASEGT. This CDR3 spans 12 amino acids. Written as DNA, the CDR3 is TGTGCCAGCGGGCAGGGCCACAATGAGCAGTTCTTC. Its protein product is CASGQGHNEQFF.

The rearrangement joins TRBV7-2 to TRBJ2-5; unclear D gene. Germline CDR1 is SGHTA and CDR2 is FQGNSA. This CDR3 is 13 amino acids long. V shed 5 bases and J shed 2 bases, with 9 bases lying between them. DNA for the CDR3: TGTGCCAGCAGCCCTAGGGCGCAAGAGACCCAGTACTTC. Translating it yields CASSPRAQETQYF.

The chain recombines TRBV30 with TRBJ2-2, with TRBD2 matching over 15 bases. After removal of 3 bases from V and 3 bases from J, the junction contained 11 bases not matched to a gene. Germline values: CDR1 GTSNPN, CDR2 SVGIG (reference sequence). The CDR3 contains 19 residues. CDR3 in amino acids: CAWRAGGGLAGGYTGELFF. The CDR3 DNA is TGTGCCTGGAGGGCAGGGGGGGGACTAGCGGGAGGCTACACCGGGGAGCTGTTTTTT.

V gene TRBV27 combines with J gene TRBJ2-7; unclear D gene. This CDR3 comprises 16 residues. Germline-derived CDR1 and CDR2 are MNHEY and SMNVEV (reference sequence). The V end was cut by 5 bases, the J end by 0 bases, with 17 bases between. CDR3 coding DNA: TGTGCCAGCAGTCCCCATTCCGGCCATGACTCCTACGAGCAGTACTTC. Translated: CASSPHSGHDSYEQYF.

The V gene is TRBV10-1, the J gene TRBJ1-1; maybe TRBD1 (5 bases). This CDR3 comprises 14 residues. Germline V lookup: CDR1 WNHNN, CDR2 SYGVQD (reference sequence). Trimming stripped 8 bases from V and 4 bases from J, with 17 bases between. CDR3 loop: CASQTLPGGTEAFF. For the CDR3, the DNA is TGCGCCAGCCAAACGTTACCCGGGGGCACTGAAGCTTTCTTT.

For this clone: The same CDR3 arises from other DNA sequences in this sample as well. The chain has TRBV5-1 and TRBJ2-7; D unclear. Germline loops: CDR1 SGHRS, CDR2 YFSETQ. The length of the CDR3 is 14 residues. V was cut by 4 bases and J by 3 bases, with 14 bases left in between. The CDR3 DNA follows: TGCGCCAGCAGCCGAGAACAAGCATTCTACGAGCAGTACTTC. It specifies CASSREQAFYEQYF.

This chain links TRBV30 with TRBJ2-7; D remains unclear. V shed 4 bases and J shed 2 bases, with 9 bases lying between them. This CDR3 is built from 12 residues. Germline V gene lookup returns CDR1 GTSNPN and CDR2 SVGIG (reference sequence). The DNA for the CDR3 is TGTGCCTGGAATGGGCCGCCCTACGAGCAGTACTTC. Protein sequence: CAWNGPPYEQYF.

This rearrangement joins TRBV7-3 to TRBJ1-3; 8 bases align to TRBD1. This CDR3 is 14 amino acids long. With 4 bases clipped from V and 6 bases from J, the junction kept 5 bases outside the gene matches. Germline assignment: CDR1 SGHTA and CDR2 FQGTGA. CDR3 sequence (DNA): TGTGCCAGCAGCTCCGGGGACAGGAAAAACACCATATATTTT. Protein sequence: CASSSGDRKNTIYF.

V usage is TRBV7-9 and J usage is TRBJ2-7, with TRBD1 matching over 10 bases. The CDR3 extends over 15 amino acids. Losses at the gene ends were 5 bases for V and 5 bases for J; bases not matched to a gene: 9. Per germline, CDR1 SEHNR and CDR2 FQNEAQ (reference sequence). The CDR3 loop reads CASSPGQGWPNEQYF. In DNA, the CDR3 is TGTGCCAGCAGCCCGGGACAGGGGTGGCCTAACGAGCAGTACTTC.